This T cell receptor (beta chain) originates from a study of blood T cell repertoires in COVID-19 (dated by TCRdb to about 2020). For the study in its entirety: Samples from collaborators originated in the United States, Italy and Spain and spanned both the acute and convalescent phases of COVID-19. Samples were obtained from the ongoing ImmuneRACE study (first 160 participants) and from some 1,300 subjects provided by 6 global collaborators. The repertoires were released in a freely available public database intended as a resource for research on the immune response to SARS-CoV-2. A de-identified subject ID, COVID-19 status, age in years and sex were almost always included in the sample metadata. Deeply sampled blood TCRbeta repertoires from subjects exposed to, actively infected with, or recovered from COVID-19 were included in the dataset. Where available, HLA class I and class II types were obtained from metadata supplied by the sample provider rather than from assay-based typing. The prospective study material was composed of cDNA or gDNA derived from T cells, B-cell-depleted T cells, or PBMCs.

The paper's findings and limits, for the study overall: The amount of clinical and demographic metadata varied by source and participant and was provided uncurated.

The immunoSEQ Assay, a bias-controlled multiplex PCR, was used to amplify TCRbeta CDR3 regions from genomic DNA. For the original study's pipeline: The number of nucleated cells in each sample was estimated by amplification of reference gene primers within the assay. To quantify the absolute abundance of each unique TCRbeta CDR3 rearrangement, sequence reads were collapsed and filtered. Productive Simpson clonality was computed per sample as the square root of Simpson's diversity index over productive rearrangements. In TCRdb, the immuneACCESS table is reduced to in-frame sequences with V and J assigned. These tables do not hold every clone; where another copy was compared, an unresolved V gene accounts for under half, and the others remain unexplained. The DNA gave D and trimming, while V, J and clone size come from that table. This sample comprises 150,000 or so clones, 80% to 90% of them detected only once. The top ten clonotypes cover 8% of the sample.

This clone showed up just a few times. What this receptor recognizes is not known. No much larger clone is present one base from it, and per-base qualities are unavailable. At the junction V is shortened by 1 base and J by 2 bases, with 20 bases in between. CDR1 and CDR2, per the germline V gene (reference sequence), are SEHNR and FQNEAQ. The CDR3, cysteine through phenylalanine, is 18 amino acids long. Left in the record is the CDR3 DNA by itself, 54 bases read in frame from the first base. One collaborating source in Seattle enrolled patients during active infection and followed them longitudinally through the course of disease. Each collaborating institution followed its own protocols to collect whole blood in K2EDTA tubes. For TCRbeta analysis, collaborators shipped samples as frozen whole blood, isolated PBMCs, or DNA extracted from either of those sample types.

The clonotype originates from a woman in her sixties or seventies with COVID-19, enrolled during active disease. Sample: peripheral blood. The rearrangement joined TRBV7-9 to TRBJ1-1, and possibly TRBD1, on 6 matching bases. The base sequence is TGTGCCAGCAGCTTAGGGTGGCCTTTACAGGGAAGAAACACTGAAGCTTTCTTT. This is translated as CASSLGWPLQGRNTEAFF.